The clone carrying this T cell receptor beta chain appeared a single time. Its cognate antigen is unknown. This entry belongs to a study of T cells in localized non-small cell lung cancer. Study outcomes and limitations: Paired adjacent lung recovered a median about 60 of the top 100 tumor clones. Elevated circulating T cell density in blood was associated with longer overall survival.

Germline CDR1 reads MNHNS; CDR2 reads SASEGT. CDR3 length equals 15 residues. The ends were cut back, 4 bases at V and 0 bases at J, with 11 bases in the middle. TCRdb's copy holds only in-frame clones and misses some; the assay was immunoSEQ multiplex PCR. The sample consists of about 26,000 clones, about 88% of them appearing once. This receptor was taken from a female donor older than 55 with stage II squamous cell lung carcinoma. The specimen comprised peripheral blood, sampled before any cancer treatment. This rearrangement joins TRBV6-1 to TRBJ2-3; TRBD2 might be the D (6 bases). The DNA for the CDR3 is TGTGCCAGCAGTGTTCGGGACTTTAGCACAGATACGCAGTATTTT. Translated: CASSVRDFSTDTQYF.